Listed here are 4 T cell receptor beta chains from one sample, sequenced in a study of T-cell reconstitution after alpha-beta-depleted transplantation in children. TCRbeta library construction was performed incorporating unique molecular identifiers. TCRdb re-derived calls from the PCR reads in MiXCR, one entry per CDR3 protein. Of 210,000 or so distinct CDR3 sequences in the sample, approximately 10% are singletons; the top ten hold under 30%. The sequencing here drew on PBMCs, taken before TCRalphabeta/CD19-depleted stem cell transplant. The receptors were gathered from a child younger than two with acute myeloid leukemia, due to receive a stem cell transplant.

There are many counts of this clonotype. The chain uses TRBV5-1 and TRBJ2-1; D gene unclear. V dropped 0 bases and J dropped 0 bases, with 7 bases sitting between them. CDR3 length equals 15 residues. Germline V lookup: CDR1 SGHRS, CDR2 YFSETQ. The CDR3 region is CASSLELSSYNEQFF. The CDR3 nucleotides are TGCGCCAGCAGCTTGGAACTGAGCTCCTACAATGAGCAGTTCTTC. The full variable domain, in which reference TRBV5-1 and TRBJ2-1 provide the parts outside the CDR3, is KAGVTQTPRYLIKTRGQQVTLSCSPISGHRSVSWYQQTPGQGLQFLFEYFSETQRNKGNFPGRFSGRQFSNSRSEMNVSTLELGDSALYLCASSLELSSYNEQFFGPGTRLTVL.

This clonotype was seen repeatedly, ten times or more. The CDR3 DNA sequence: TGCGCCAGCAGCTTGCGCTACACCGGGGAGCTGTTTTTT. Translating it yields CASSLRYTGELFF. The gene calls are TRBV5-1 and TRBJ2-2, with unresolved D. The V and J ends lost 1 base and 3 bases respectively, with 4 bases between them. CDR1 and CDR2 from the germline V gene are SGHRS and YFSETQ. The CDR3 runs to 13 residues.

This clonotype was recorded many times. V is TRBV30 and J is TRBJ1-5; no definite D call. CDR1 is GTSNPN and CDR2 is SVGIG in the germline V gene (reference sequence). The V end was cut by 5 bases, the J end by 2 bases, with 13 bases between. The CDR3 covers 14 residues. In DNA, the CDR3 is TGTGCCTGGGACCAGCTTGGGCGCAATCAGCCCCAGCATTTT. Protein: CAWDQLGRNQPQHF.

Here the CDR3 reads CSVGRNPGLAAYNEQFF. Here the CDR3 DNA reads TGCAGCGTTGGAAGAAACCCGGGACTAGCGGCCTACAATGAGCAGTTCTTC. The J gene is TRBJ2-1, the V gene TRBV29-1; TRBD2 matches 11 bases. The CDR3 is 17 residues long. CDR1 is SQVTM, CDR2 ANQGSEA, per germline. V lost 4 bases, J lost 2 bases, and 10 bases stayed unmatched.